This T cell receptor beta chain was obtained from a study of CD8 T cells in ankylosing spondylitis. Study-wide results and caveats: Some of the motif variants had earlier been found in reactive arthritis patients' fluid and blood. What appeared characteristic of ankylosing spondylitis blood was a TCR beta motif of eight highly homologous variants.

Trimming at V came to 7 bases and at J to 2 bases, leaving 6 bases not matched to a gene. The CDR3 spans 14 residues. Each TCR beta library was made by quantitative 5'-RACE that incorporated molecular barcodes. TCRdb processed the 5' RACE reads anew with MiXCR; each CDR3 protein has one entry. The table lists 250,000 to 300,000 distinct CDR3 sequences, 18% of them singletons. This clonotype was recorded at least ten times. What it recognizes is unknown. Source material: blood, either unsorted or a sorted T cell fraction (not recorded which). This chain joins TRBV12-3 or TRBV12-4 and TRBJ1-1, with TRBD1 matching 8 bases. This receptor was identified in a male donor with ankylosing spondylitis or in good health (not recorded which). Here the CDR3 reads CASNRGWGNTEAFF. CDR3 nucleotide sequence: TGTGCCAGCAACAGGGGGTGGGGTAACACTGAAGCTTTCTTT.